This TCR beta chain was documented in a study of T cell responses to AZD1222 COVID-19 vaccine. General observations from the study: Donors were mostly white British, more females; clonal diversity possibly underestimated. Spike-spanning, vaccine-associated CD4 TCRs were dominant at 160-218 and 743-854. Just six or seven AZD1222 recipients tested seropositive at baseline.

TCRdb's copy holds only in-frame clones and misses some; the assay was immunoSEQ multiplex PCR. The repertoire holds 120,000 or so clones, with 93% as singletons. As regards this clone: Its antigen is as yet unknown.

Germline V gene lookup returns CDR1 SEHNR and CDR2 FQNEAQ (reference sequence). This CDR3 has 10 residues. The germline V and J ends were trimmed by 5 bases and 8 bases, with 5 bases remaining between them. Pooled samples include second doses given at about 4 or 12 weeks. The genes are TRBV7-9 and TRBJ2-3; D uncertain. The input for sequencing was peripheral blood, taken 28 days after the second AZD1222 dose. The sequence was obtained from an adult who received the AZD1222 COVID-19 vaccine. This chain's CDR3 is CASSPGTQYF. The CDR3 DNA reads TGTGCCAGCAGCCCCGGTACGCAGTATTTT.